The next 24 T cell receptor beta chains were all read from a single sample in a study of T cells in pancreatic ductal adenocarcinoma (dated by TCRdb to about 2017). Libraries were made using the immunoSEQ multiplex PCR assay. Sourced from immuneACCESS, this table was stored by TCRdb with only in-frame sequences that have V and J called. A share of the clones is absent; for the studies checked, an unresolved V gene accounts for under half, and the remainder has no known explanation. This sample has 7,500 to 10,000 clones in its table, and around nine tenths of those were observed once. About 3% of the sample lies in the top ten. Selected pancreatic ductal adenocarcinoma patients had undergone surgery without neoadjuvant therapy. The sample taken for sequencing was PBMCs. Every receptor here comes from a human donor with pancreatic ductal adenocarcinoma.

The chain recombines TRBV4-2 with TRBJ2-1; 10 positions agree with TRBD2. Germline V lookup: CDR1 LGHNA, CDR2 YNFKEQ. The CDR3 length is 17 residues. V lost 0 bases, J lost 7 bases, and 9 bases stayed unmatched. This chain's CDR3 is CASSQDPLGTSANEQFF. Here the CDR3 DNA reads TGTGCCAGCAGCCAAGATCCCCTCGGGACTAGCGCAAATGAGCAGTTCTTC.

This clone is a singleton in its sample. This chain uses TRBV18 with TRBJ2-7; TRBD2 matches 15 bases. CDR1 and CDR2 (germline): KGHSH, LQKENI. The CDR3 consists of 14 residues. J was trimmed by 5 bases and V by 10 bases; bases with no gene match: 6. CDR3 DNA: TGTGCCACCGGACTAGCGGGAGGGCCCCACGAGCAGTACTTC. Amino acids: CATGLAGGPHEQYF.

The genes are TRBV2 and TRBJ2-2, with TRBD2 matching 7 bases. This CDR3 region has 14 residues. Germline V gives CDR1 SNHLY, CDR2 FYNNEI. V gave up 7 bases and J gave up 3 bases; unmatched junction bases: 5. CDR3 nucleotides: TGTGCCAGCACCCGTAGCGGGCACACCGGGGAGCTGTTTTTT. Translated, it gives CASTRSGHTGELFF.

The V gene is TRBV5-6, the J gene TRBJ2-2; a possible D gene is TRBD1 (6 bases). With 5 bases removed from V and 2 bases from J, the gap between germline ends came to 13 bases. CDR3 size: 15 residues. CDR1 is SGHDT and CDR2 is YYEEEE in the germline V gene. Written as DNA, the CDR3 is TGTGCCAGCAGGAAGACGGGACACAACACCGGGGAGCTGTTTTTT. This gives the protein CASRKTGHNTGELFF.

The chain employs TRBV2 and TRBJ2-1; 9 nucleotides agree with TRBD2. This CDR3 has 14 amino acids. Germline lookup yields CDR1 SNHLY and CDR2 FYNNEI. V lost 7 bases, J lost 7 bases, and 8 bases stayed unmatched. The CDR3 loop reads CASMVASGENEQFF. As DNA, the CDR3 is TGTGCCAGCATGGTGGCTAGCGGGGAAAATGAGCAGTTCTTC.

This chain connects TRBV13 to TRBJ2-3; 11 bases are shared with TRBD2. This CDR3 spans 16 amino acids. The J segment lost 3 bases and the V segment lost 6 bases, leaving 8 bases of the junction unmatched. Germline V gene lookup returns CDR1 PRHDT and CDR2 FYEKMQ (reference sequence). The CDR3 is CASRPIAGGPTDTQYF. DNA of the CDR3: TGTGCCAGCAGACCGATAGCGGGAGGGCCGACAGATACGCAGTATTTT.

V gene TRBV5-1 combines with J gene TRBJ2-3; perhaps TRBD2 as D (6 bases). V dropped 5 bases and J dropped 0 bases, with 13 bases sitting between them. Germline V CDR1 and CDR2: SGHRS, YFSETQ. The CDR3 extends over 15 amino acids. CDR3 residues: CASSGGATSTDTQYF. The CDR3 region has the DNA TGCGCCAGCAGTGGCGGGGCAACTAGCACAGATACGCAGTATTTT.

The V call is TRBV4-2, the J call TRBJ2-5, with 9 bases lining up with TRBD2. Germline lookup yields CDR1 LGHNA and CDR2 YNFKEQ. The CDR3 is made up of 18 amino acids. The V and J ends lost 0 bases and 0 bases, in that order; junction bases with no gene match: 8. CDR3 nucleotides: TGTGCCAGCAGCCAAGAACCGCAGCGGGGGGTCTACCAAGAGACCCAGTACTTC. This codes for CASSQEPQRGVYQETQYF.

The genes are TRBV4-2 and TRBJ1-6, with D possibly TRBD1 on 6 matching bases. Germline V CDR1 and CDR2: LGHNA, YNFKEQ. V lost 4 bases and J lost 7, with 17 bases in between. The CDR3 has 16 residues. DNA of the CDR3: TGTGCCAGCAGCCTAAATCCGGGACAAAAGAATTCACCCCTCCACTTT. This translates into CASSLNPGQKNSPLHF.

This rearrangement joins TRBV5-1 to TRBJ1-2; no definite D call. CDR3 size: 14 residues. Germline V gene data show CDR1 as SGHRS and CDR2 as YFSETQ. V was trimmed by 1 base and J by 1 base, leaving 8 bases between them. The CDR3 DNA is TGCGCCAGCAGCTTGTCCAGATTTAACTATGGCTACACCTTC. It is translated as CASSLSRFNYGYTF.

There are a few counts of this clone. J is TRBJ2-2 and V is TRBV9; possibly TRBD2 for D (5 bases). Trimming stripped 3 bases from V and 3 bases from J, with 9 bases between. The CDR3 consists of 14 residues. Germline V gives CDR1 SGDLS, CDR2 YYNGEE. CDR3 in amino acids: CASSASGYTGELFF. As DNA, the CDR3 is TGTGCCAGCAGCGCGAGCGGATACACCGGGGAGCTGTTTTTT.

J is TRBJ2-5 and V is TRBV11-1; 9 bases line up with TRBD1. J lost 3 bases, V lost 3 bases, and 5 bases had no gene match. CDR3 length: 15 amino acids. From germline, CDR1 is SGHAT and CDR2 FQDESV (reference sequence). DNA of the CDR3: TGTGCCAGCAGCTTCAGTGGGACAGGGAAAGAGACCCAGTACTTC. It yields the protein CASSFSGTGKETQYF.

This chain joins TRBV4-1 and TRBJ1-2, with 7 bases that match TRBD1. The CDR3 covers 16 residues. Unmatched junction bases numbered 8, after V lost 1 base and J lost 3 bases. Germline-derived CDR1 and CDR2 are MGHRA and YSYEKL. CDR3 nucleotides: TGCGCCAGCAGCCAAGGGAGAAGGACAGGCGACTATGGCTACACCTTC. Its translation is CASSQGRRTGDYGYTF.

The rearrangement uses TRBV30 and TRBJ2-7; 9 bases are shared with TRBD2. The CDR3 runs 13 residues. V was clipped by 5 bases and J by 6 bases; unmatched bases: 8. Germline values: CDR1 GTSNPN, CDR2 SVGIG (reference sequence). The CDR3 sequence is CAWAWGGRAEQYF. The CDR3 DNA reads as TGTGCCTGGGCCTGGGGCGGGAGGGCCGAGCAGTACTTC.

With regard to this clone: Because the CDR3 is missing its conserved closing phenylalanine or tryptophan, this is likely a read error. The limits of the CDR3 on the DNA are not certain, so only TCRdb's listed CDR3 is given. The chain uses TRBV21-1 and TRBJ1-2. TRBV21-1 is noted as a pseudogene. The CDR3 length is 10 residues, termini included. The CDR3 spells CASSKDRSPR.

The V and J genes are TRBV13 and TRBJ2-7, with 14 bases aligning to TRBD2. CDR1 is PRHDT and CDR2 is FYEKMQ in the germline V gene (reference sequence). The V gene end was trimmed by 5 bases and the J gene end by 7 bases; junction bases not matched to a gene: 13. This CDR3 has 17 residues. Written as DNA, the CDR3 is TGTGCCAGCAGCCAAAGGACTAGCGGGAGGTCCCCGGGTGAGCAGTACTTC. Amino acids: CASSQRTSGRSPGEQYF.

The chain has TRBV9 and TRBJ2-7; D call uncertain. The length of the CDR3 is 11 residues. Germline V gives CDR1 SGDLS, CDR2 YYNGEE. V lost 4 bases to trimming and J lost 6 bases, with 8 bases between them. The CDR3 sequence is CASSPPGEQYF. CDR3 sequence (DNA): TGTGCCAGCAGCCCCCCGGGCGAGCAGTACTTC.

V and J are TRBV5-1 and TRBJ2-2; 7 bases fit TRBD1. The CDR3 loop spans 17 amino acids. V lost 0 bases to trimming and J lost 3 bases; unmatched junction nucleotides: 8. The germline gives CDR1 SGHRS, CDR2 YFSETQ. The CDR3 DNA is TGCGCCAGCAGCTTGGCCCGGACAGGAGCATACACCGGGGAGCTGTTTTTT. Translated, it gives CASSLARTGAYTGELFF.

This chain uses TRBV20-1 with TRBJ2-3, with D perhaps matching TRBD1 (5 bases). Germline loops: CDR1 DFQATT, CDR2 SNEGSKA (reference sequence). The CDR3 is 11 residues long. The CDR3 loop reads CSTWGADTQYF. DNA for the CDR3: TGCAGCACCTGGGGCGCAGATACGCAGTATTTT.

The chain uses TRBV10-3 and TRBJ2-2, with 7 positions matching TRBD1. V lost 10 bases to trimming and J lost 2 bases; unmatched junction nucleotides: 7. The CDR3 covers 14 residues. In germline, CDR1 is ENHRY, CDR2 SYGVKD. CDR3 DNA: TGTGCCACCACCGGGACAGCAAACACCGGGGAGCTGTTTTTT. It codes for CATTGTANTGELFF.

This chain connects TRBV5-4 to TRBJ2-7, with D possibly being TRBD2 (5 bases). The CDR3 extends over 12 amino acids. V was pared by 0 bases and J by 7 bases, with 8 bases between. CDR1 and CDR2 (germline): SGHNT, YYREEE (reference sequence). The CDR3, as DNA: TGTGCCAGCAGCTTGGGAGGGAAAGAGCAGTACTTC. Its protein product is CASSLGGKEQYF.

This rearrangement joins TRBV7-2 to TRBJ1-2, with a possible D match to TRBD1 (5 bases). CDR1 is SGHTA, CDR2 FQGNSA, per germline. V was cut by 1 base and J by 4 bases, with 7 bases left in between. The CDR3 contains 13 residues. CDR3 sequence reads: CASSLGGGYGYTF. The DNA of the CDR3 is TGTGCCAGCAGCTTAGGGGGGGGCTATGGCTACACCTTC.

The genes are TRBV6-4 and TRBJ2-7, with D tentatively TRBD2 (6 bases). Germline CDR1 and CDR2: MRHNA and SNTAGT. The CDR3 has 15 amino acids. V was pared by 7 bases and J by 3 bases, with 19 bases between. The CDR3 region has the DNA TGTGCCAGCATGAATTTCGGGGGTGCCAACTACGAGCAGTACTTC. Amino acid sequence: CASMNFGGANYEQYF.

This clone has just one count. CDR3 bases: TGTGCCAGCAGCCCCAGGGTGAACACCGGGGAGCTGTTTTTT. This gives the protein CASSPRVNTGELFF. This chain uses TRBV11-1 with TRBJ2-2; tentatively, D is TRBD1 (5 bases). V was trimmed by 5 bases and J by 1 base, leaving 8 bases between them. There are 14 residues in the CDR3. Germline CDR1 and CDR2: SGHAT and FQDESV (reference sequence).